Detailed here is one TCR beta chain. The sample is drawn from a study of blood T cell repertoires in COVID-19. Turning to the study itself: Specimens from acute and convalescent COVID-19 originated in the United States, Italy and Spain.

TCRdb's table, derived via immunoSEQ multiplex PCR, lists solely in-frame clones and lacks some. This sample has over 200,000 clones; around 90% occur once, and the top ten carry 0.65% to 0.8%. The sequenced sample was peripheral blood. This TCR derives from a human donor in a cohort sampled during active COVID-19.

CDR3 region: CASNGEGRFAEAFF. CDR3 sequence (DNA): TGTGCCAGCAACGGGGAGGGCCGTTTCGCTGAAGCTTTCTTT. V usage is TRBV5-8 and J usage is TRBJ1-1; D is undetermined. This CDR3 region has 14 residues. Germline CDR1 SGHTS, CDR2 YDEGEE. V lost 6 bases to trimming and J lost 6 bases, with 18 bases between them.